This T cell receptor beta chain came from a study of early T cells in non-severe SARS-CoV-2 infection. On the study more broadly: Unsorted whole blood bulk RNA was sequenced, with unpaired chains.

Individual cDNA molecules received unique molecular identifiers during library preparation. TCRdb re-analysed the 5' RACE reads in MiXCR, keeping a single row per CDR3 protein. Of about 35,000 distinct CDR3 sequences listed, 4.1% are singletons. Notes on the study in general: There was a bias toward anti-spike CD8 responses in VDJdb matching, which missed private and CD4 specificities.

The CDR3 runs to 16 residues. Germline V gene data show CDR1 as SGHTA and CDR2 as FQGNSA. The V and J ends lost 1 base and 3 bases respectively, with 12 bases between them. This clonotype was seen more than once but under ten times. Its cognate antigen is unknown. This sequence joins TRBV7-2 and TRBJ1-4; D is unclear. The clonotype was recovered from an adult who was a healthcare worker with PCR-confirmed SARS-CoV-2 infection or an uninfected control (not recorded which). The sample comprised whole blood. The CDR3 nucleotides are TGTGCCAGCAGCTTAGGACCGGGTACCGCTAATGAAAAACTGTTTTTT. This encodes CASSLGPGTANEKLFF. Full variable domain (outside the CDR3, taken from reference TRBV7-2 and TRBJ1-4): GAGVSQSPSNKVTEKGKDVELRCDPISGHTALYWYRQSLGQGLEFLIYFQGNSAPDKSGLPSDRFSAERTGGSVSTLTIQRTQQEDSAVYLCASSLGPGTANEKLFFGSGTQLSVL.